There are many counts of the clone carrying this T cell receptor (beta chain). Antigen unknown. This sample was included in a study of human T cells and chemical hapten exposure. Study background: Skin on the upper inner arm, approximately 2 cm by approximately 2 cm in size, was sensitized with 2% DPC. Findings and caveats of the study: TCRs above 1 in 1000 frequency stayed constant with DPC sensitization.

Individual cDNA molecules in this library carried unique molecular identifiers. TCRdb fed the RACE reads into MiXCR, producing one record per CDR3 protein. The table has 75,000 to 100,000 distinct CDR3 sequences, around 9.3% seen once. Time point described: patch test 2, 6 weeks after DPC sensitization. Treatment described: therapeutic diphenylcyclopropenone sensitization with weekly scalp DPC. Germline V gene lookup returns CDR1 ENHRY and CDR2 SYGVKD. The CDR3 spans 13 residues. Trimming left V 6 bases short and J 2 bases short, with 10 bases between. This sample comprised whole blood, obtained in connection with sensitization to the hapten diphenylcyclopropenone (DPC). V usage is TRBV10-3 and J usage is TRBJ1-1; the D gene is possibly TRBD1 (5 bases). This TCR came from a woman aged 40 to 49 with alopecia areata. Some clones in this sample may be carry-over from other donors' samples. The CDR3 DNA is TGTGCCATCAGCAGCACAGGAAACACTGAAGCTTTCTTT. As protein: CAISSTGNTEAFF.